This entry is about one T cell receptor beta chain. In its sample, this clonotype was seen a few times. The antigen it binds to is not known. There are no base qualities to consult, and no much larger clone falls within one base. Stable Graves' hyperthyroidism was defined as no progression to ophthalmopathy during 18 months of follow-up. Hyperthyroidism patients were newly diagnosed, with disease duration under 2 months, and aged 18 to 65 years. The study excluded patients with uncontrolled infections, other autoimmune diseases, pregnancy or lactation. Diagnoses were established on the basis of clinical symptoms, serum thyroxine and TRAb, thyroid ultrasound, and orbital computed tomography. PBMCs were separated from over 9 ml of fresh peripheral blood using Ficoll-Paque density gradient centrifugation. Trizol reagent was used to extract total RNA, and RNA quality was then checked on an Agilent 2100 Bioanalyzer.

TCR beta CDR3 regions were amplified from RNA transcripts. A first-round RT-PCR of the TCR CDR3 used the HTBI primer set with the Qiagen OneStep RT-PCR kit. The libraries were constructed in a second round of multiplex PCR and then size-selected and purified. Sequencing of the libraries was done on an Illumina HiSeq2000 using paired-end 100 bp reads. In the original analysis: SOAPnuke was used to process the raw data, removing reads that contained adapters or uncalled bases, had a mean Phred below 15, or lacked an exact match to the constant primer or identifier. High-quality paired reads were merged with COPE v1.2.5, and unique nucleotide sequences were defined as clonotypes. MiTCR v1.1 was used to align clonotypes to the IMGT TRBV, TRBD and TRBJ reference segments. Analysis was restricted to V-J combinations with a frequency above 0.0001, which covered over 98% of repertoires. A TCS score was defined as the ratio of F50 (clonal expansion) to E x V (chaos), with BLOSUM62-based TCRdist applied between CDR3 peptides within each V-J. Welch's t-statistics and random forest reduced roughly 540 V-J features to 13, which were used in a naive Bayes classifier (R e1071). TCRdb's own reprocessing of the public reads used fastp at Q25 and MiXCR and kept productive beta chains. Every CDR3 protein is listed once, alongside the most common genes and DNA of its rows. It is TCRdb's table, rather than the study itself, that gives the V and J calls and clone size. The sample has 500,000 to 750,000 distinct CDR3 sequences on record, about 15% of them singletons. The leading ten clones occupy under 8% of the sample.

The CDR3 runs 15 residues from the cysteine to the phenylalanine. The sequence is cut down to CDR3 DNA, 45 bases in frame from base 1. From a lookup of the germline V gene, CDR1 and CDR2 are SGDLS and YYNGEE. At the junction V is shortened by 0 bases and J by 5 bases, with 15 bases in between. These data come from a study of T cells in Graves' hyperthyroidism and ophthalmopathy (dated by TCRdb to the late 2010s). A note on the overall study: Peripheral blood was collected at initial diagnosis, before any treatment. Once sampling was done, hyperthyroidism patients were given methimazole at a starting dose of 30 mg daily, whereas ophthalmopathy patients were given high-dose intravenous methylprednisolone. In addition, the study compared T-cell repertoires in thyroid tissue and in blood from a handful of Graves' hyperthyroidism patients. TCR Vbeta CDR3 sequencing of approximately 140 peripheral blood samples (more than 40 ophthalmopathy, under 80 hyperthyroidism and approximately 17 progressor patients) is reported in the paper. To identify distinguishing TCR V-J signatures, a discovery cohort of around 98 patients was used, comprising 40 to 45 with Graves' ophthalmopathy and about 59 with stable Graves' hyperthyroidism. Prospective prediction of ophthalmopathy was tested in an independent validation cohort consisting of 18 hyperthyroidism patients and 17 patients who later progressed to ophthalmopathy. For training and testing, the 100 or so patients in the discovery cohort were randomly divided in a 7:3 ratio.

Results the study describes overall, beyond this receptor: Most expanded thyroid clonotypes (frequency above 0.001) were also detected in blood, suggesting blood repertoires may reflect thyroid immune responses. In cross-validation, a model built on a 13 V-J signature told ophthalmopathy apart from stable hyperthyroidism with 87.88% sensitivity and about 81% specificity, and in testing the same model reached 80%/75%. No statistical method was used to set the sample size in advance, and investigators knew the group allocation. In validation, progression to ophthalmopathy was predicted by the model with 70.59% sensitivity and 72% to 80% specificity, a median of around 6.5 months before onset.

This chain joins TRBV9 to TRBJ2-7, with a tentative D gene TRBD2 over 5 matching bases. The clonotype originates from a woman in her thirties with Graves' hyperthyroidism. Sequences were obtained from blood. Here is the DNA: TGTGCCAGCAGCGTAGCGGGGAGCCCCGGGGACGAGCAGTACTTC. It codes for CASSVAGSPGDEQYF.